Sequencing of this TCR beta chain was carried out in a study of blood T cell repertoires in COVID-19. This clone was counted between two and nine times. Germline-derived CDR1 and CDR2 are MNHEY and SVGEGT. V gave up 3 bases and J gave up 7 bases, with 12 bases separating them. The CDR3 has 14 residues. Data came from immunoSEQ multiplex PCR; TCRdb stores just in-frame clones and leaves some out. The sample yields about 64,000 clones, roughly 85% seen once. The source of this sequence is a woman between 55 and 75 years old with COVID-19, enrolled during active disease. Sample: peripheral blood. The chain employs TRBV6-2 or TRBV6-3 and TRBJ2-2; the D gene is possibly TRBD2 (6 bases). This CDR3 reads CASSYSGASGELFF. CDR3 bases: TGTGCCAGCAGTTATTCGGGAGCTAGCGGGGAGCTGTTTTTT.